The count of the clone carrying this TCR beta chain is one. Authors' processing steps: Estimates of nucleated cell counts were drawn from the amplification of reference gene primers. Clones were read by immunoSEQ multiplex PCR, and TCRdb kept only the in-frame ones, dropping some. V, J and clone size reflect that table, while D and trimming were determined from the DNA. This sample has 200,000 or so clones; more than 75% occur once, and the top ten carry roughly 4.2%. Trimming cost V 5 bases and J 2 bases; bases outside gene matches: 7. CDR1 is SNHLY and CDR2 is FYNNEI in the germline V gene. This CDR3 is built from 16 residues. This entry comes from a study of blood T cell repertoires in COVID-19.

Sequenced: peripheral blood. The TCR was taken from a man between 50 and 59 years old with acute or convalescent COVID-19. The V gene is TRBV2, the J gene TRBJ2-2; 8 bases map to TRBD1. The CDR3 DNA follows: TGTGCCAGCAGTATAGGACAGGGCATTAACACCGGGGAGCTGTTTTTT. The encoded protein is CASSIGQGINTGELFF.